This record covers a single T cell receptor (beta chain). Per germline, CDR1 SGHRS and CDR2 YFSETQ. The CDR3 spans 16 residues. Deletions cut 5 bases from V and 0 bases from J, with 14 bases between. The data belong to a study of control samples from healthy donors and cancer patients. The method was immunoSEQ multiplex PCR; TCRdb's version includes in-frame clones alone and lacks a portion of them. Of tens of thousands of clones detected, around four fifths appear once; the ten largest clones hold 15% to 20%. The sample was blood. The rearrangement links TRBV5-1 to TRBJ1-4; TRBD1 is a possible D gene (5 bases). The source of this sequence is a man younger than 45 in good health. CDR3 loop: CASSSGVGATNEKLFF. The CDR3 DNA is TGCGCCAGCAGTTCGGGGGTAGGGGCAACTAATGAAAAACTGTTTTTT.